The 28 T cell receptor beta chains reported below all come from one sample, sequenced in a study of CD8 T cells in Susac syndrome. Reverse transcription of about 0.5 to 1 ug RNA used random hexamers. TCRdb re-called the immunoSEQ multiplex PCR reads through MiXCR, storing one row per CDR3 protein. The sample yields roughly 89,000 distinct CDR3 sequences, about 95% seen once. Sequencing used CD8+ T cells from PBMCs. Receptors originate from a human donor with Susac syndrome.

J is TRBJ1-2 and V is TRBV3-1; no firm D call. Deletions cut 1 base from V and 0 bases from J, with 15 bases between. The length of the CDR3 is 17 residues. The germline CDR1 and CDR2 sequences are LGHDT and YNNKEL (reference sequence). The CDR3 loop is CASSQVKDFLTNYGYTF. The CDR3 DNA reads as TGTGCCAGCAGCCAAGTAAAGGACTTCCTAACTAACTATGGCTACACCTTC.

This chain joins TRBV24-1 and TRBJ2-1; D gene unclear. Germline CDR1 KGHDR, CDR2 SFDVKD. This CDR3 has 16 amino acids. Trimming removed 3 bases from V and 0 bases from J, with 11 bases in between. CDR3 sequence reads: CATSDRTDSSYNEQFF. The CDR3 DNA is TGTGCCACCAGTGATCGGACGGATAGCTCCTACAATGAGCAGTTCTTC.

The chain carries TRBV29-1 and TRBJ1-1; 8 positions match TRBD1. The length of the CDR3 is 13 residues. The V gene's germline CDR1 is SQVTM and CDR2 ANQGSEA. The V and J ends lost 3 bases and 5 bases, in that order; junction bases with no gene match: 5. CDR3 nucleotide sequence: TGCAGCGTTGAGACAGGGGAAGTGACTGAAGCTTTCTTT. Its protein product is CSVETGEVTEAFF.

This sequence joins TRBV29-1 and TRBJ2-1; the match to TRBD1 covers 8 bases. The CDR3 has 14 residues. Germline lookup yields CDR1 SQVTM and CDR2 ANQGSEA. V was pared by 2 bases and J by 8 bases, with 8 bases of the junction left unmatched. The DNA of the CDR3 is TGCAGCGTTGAACTGACAGGGGATATTGATGAGCAGTTCTTC. Translated: CSVELTGDIDEQFF.

The J gene is TRBJ1-3, the V gene TRBV4-1; unclear D gene. Germline V gene lookup returns CDR1 MGHRA and CDR2 YSYEKL. The CDR3 totals 13 residues. Trimming cost V 3 bases and J 4 bases, with 7 bases left between them. CDR3 coding DNA: TGCGCCAGCAGCCAGGAACTAGGAAACACCATATATTTT. Residues: CASSQELGNTIYF.

CDR3 sequence reads: CASSSPEQGSGANVLTF. The CDR3 nucleotides read TGTGCCAGCAGCTCACCGGAACAGGGATCAGGGGCCAACGTCCTGACTTTC. The chain combines TRBV5-6 with TRBJ2-6, with a possible D match to TRBD1 (6 bases). The CDR3 length is 17 residues. With 3 bases removed from V and 4 bases from J, the gap between germline ends came to 17 bases. Per germline, CDR1 SGHDT and CDR2 YYEEEE.

CDR3 amino acids: CASSTRDSMNTEAFF. The DNA for the CDR3 is TGTGCCAGCAGCACCCGGGACAGCATGAACACTGAAGCTTTCTTT. J is TRBJ1-1 and V is TRBV9; TRBD1 aligns across 7 bases. Per germline, CDR1 SGDLS and CDR2 YYNGEE. CDR3 length: 15 amino acids. V dropped 4 bases and J dropped 0; count of bases not matched to a gene: 6.

In this sample, this clonotype turned up a few times. The chain combines TRBV9 with TRBJ1-2, with D hard to call. Germline V CDR1 and CDR2: SGDLS, YYNGEE. The CDR3 sequence is 9 residues long. The V gene lost 10 bases and the J gene lost 6 bases, with 7 bases spanning the gap. The chain's CDR3 is CASGNGYTF. The CDR3 coding sequence is TGTGCCTCGGGCAATGGCTACACCTTC.

The chain carries TRBV4-3 and TRBJ2-5; maybe TRBD2 (6 bases). Germline assignment: CDR1 LGHNA and CDR2 YSLEER. Trimming removed 3 bases from V and 5 bases from J, with 25 bases in between. The CDR3 is made up of 18 amino acids. CDR3: CASSQALTEGSGGETQYF. The CDR3 DNA follows: TGCGCCAGCAGCCAGGCATTAACCGAGGGGAGCGGAGGGGAGACCCAGTACTTC.

V and J are TRBV7-8 and TRBJ1-1, with no clear D. Germline CDR1 and CDR2: SGHVS and FQNEAQ. The V and J ends lost 1 base and 1 base respectively, with 10 bases between them. This CDR3 region has 15 residues. The CDR3 DNA follows: TGTGCCAGCAGCTTAGTGTCGTCAGGGAACACTGAAGCTTTCTTT. This codes for CASSLVSSGNTEAFF.

A single count supports this clonotype. CDR3 bases: TGTGCCTGGAGGGGACTCCCAGATACGCAGTATTTT. It codes for CAWRGLPDTQYF. The J gene is TRBJ2-3, the V gene TRBV30; weak D call: TRBD2 (6 bases). The CDR3 has 12 residues. Germline V gene data show CDR1 as GTSNPN and CDR2 as SVGIG (reference sequence). The V end lost 3 bases, the J end lost 4 bases, and 8 bases lay between the germline ends.

V gene TRBV12-3 or TRBV12-4 combines with J gene TRBJ1-6, with D uncertain. V lost 6 bases, J lost 7 bases, and 13 bases lay in between. The CDR3 has 14 residues. CDR3 residues: CASSESQTNSPLHF. CDR3 in DNA: TGTGCCAGCAGCGAGTCGCAGACAAATTCACCCCTCCACTTT.

The rearrangement joins TRBV7-9 to TRBJ2-6; 9 bases fit TRBD1. After removal of 6 bases from V and 0 bases from J, the junction contained 6 bases not matched to a gene. The CDR3 extends over 17 amino acids. Germline-derived CDR1 and CDR2 are SEHNR and FQNEAQ (reference sequence). The CDR3, as DNA: TGTGCCAGCAGTCGGACAGGGGATACCTCTGGGGCCAACGTCCTGACTTTC. Protein product: CASSRTGDTSGANVLTF.

The rearrangement links TRBV4-2 to TRBJ2-1; 10 bases map to TRBD2. The CDR3 covers 19 residues. CDR1 is LGHNA, CDR2 YNFKEQ, per germline. Germline trimming cut 2 bases from V and 8 bases from J; bases unmatched to any gene: 18. The CDR3 nucleotides are TGTGCCAGCAGCCAAACGGGGTGGGGTAGCGGGGGGCCGGCGGATGAGCAGTTCTTC. Protein sequence: CASSQTGWGSGGPADEQFF.

This chain joins TRBV4-2 and TRBJ2-6, with D possibly called TRBD1 or TRBD2 (5 bases each). The CDR3 totals 17 residues. Per the germline V gene, CDR1 is LGHNA and CDR2 is YNFKEQ. V dropped 0 bases and J dropped 4 bases, with 13 bases sitting between them. Here the CDR3 reads CASSQDRRGTGANVLTF. The DNA of the CDR3 is TGTGCCAGCAGCCAAGATAGGCGAGGGACCGGGGCCAACGTCCTGACTTTC.

The J gene is TRBJ2-2, the V gene TRBV20-1; maybe TRBD2 (5 bases). Germline V lookup: CDR1 DFQATT, CDR2 SNEGSKA (reference sequence). The CDR3 is 13 residues long. V was pared by 5 bases and J by 6 bases, with 13 bases between. The CDR3 spells CSAPKVGAGELFF. As DNA, the CDR3 is TGCAGTGCTCCTAAAGTCGGGGCCGGGGAGCTGTTTTTT.

The rearrangement joins TRBV6-6 to TRBJ1-1; D is perhaps TRBD1 (5 bases). From germline, CDR1 is MNHNY and CDR2 SVGAGI (reference sequence). The CDR3 totals 12 residues. Trimming removed 5 bases from V and 7 bases from J, with 11 bases in between. CDR3 sequence reads: CASSATGLEAFF. CDR3 DNA sequence: TGTGCCAGCAGTGCCACAGGACTTGAAGCTTTCTTT.

This clonotype has a single count. The chain is built from TRBV28 and TRBJ2-7; D unresolved. The germline V gene encodes CDR1 MDHEN and CDR2 SYDVKM. V was shortened by 8 bases and J by 6 bases, with 17 bases between the two germline ends. This CDR3 region has 13 residues. For the CDR3, the DNA is TGTGCCAGCTCCTTGATGGCTACGTCCGAGCAGTACGTC. Encoded protein: CASSLMATSEQYV.

The chain combines TRBV9 with TRBJ2-1, with 9 bases matching TRBD1. With V trimmed by 4 bases and J by 5 bases, 4 bases remained unmatched. CDR1 and CDR2 (germline): SGDLS, YYNGEE. The CDR3 is made up of 14 amino acids. The CDR3 DNA reads TGTGCCAGCAGCCCGTGGACAGGGGACAATGAGCAGTTCTTC. Translating gives CASSPWTGDNEQFF.

The V call is TRBV29-1, the J call TRBJ2-1, with D possibly being TRBD2 (5 bases). V shed 6 bases and J shed 6 bases, with 15 bases lying between them. CDR1 SQVTM and CDR2 ANQGSEA come from the germline V gene. This CDR3 comprises 13 residues. The CDR3 DNA reads TGCAGCGTAGAGGGCCTAGAGGTCAATGAGCAGTTCTTC. Translating it yields CSVEGLEVNEQFF.

This chain joins TRBV15 and TRBJ1-2; possible D gene TRBD1, 6 bases. The CDR3 consists of 14 residues. V was shortened by 0 bases and J by 8 bases, with 13 bases between the two germline ends. Per the germline V gene, CDR1 is LNHNV and CDR2 is YYDKDF (reference sequence). DNA for the CDR3: TGTGCCACCAGCAGAGATAGGGGGGCTCCCGGCTACACCTTC. Protein sequence: CATSRDRGAPGYTF.

The chain links TRBV13 to TRBJ1-1; 9 bases align to TRBD1. CDR3 size: 13 residues. The V gene end was trimmed by 5 bases and the J gene end by 8 bases; junction bases not matched to a gene: 6. Per germline, CDR1 PRHDT and CDR2 FYEKMQ (reference sequence). The DNA for the CDR3 is TGTGCCAGCAGCACAGACAGGGGGGGAGAAGCTTTCTTT. Translated: CASSTDRGGEAFF. Combining the CDR3 with reference TRBV13 and TRBJ1-1 gives the whole variable domain AAGVIQSPRHLIKEKRETATLKCYPIPRHDTVYWYQQGPGQDPQFLISFYEKMQSDKGSIPDRFSAQQFSDYHSELNMSSLELGDSALYFCASSTDRGGEAFFGQGTRLTVV.

The V call is TRBV9, the J call TRBJ2-3; no clear D gene. Trimming stripped 5 bases from V and 1 base from J, with 11 bases between. This CDR3 comprises 14 residues. CDR1 is SGDLS and CDR2 is YYNGEE in the germline V gene. CDR3 in DNA: TGTGCCAGCAGTTCTGAGGCCGGCACAGATACGCAGTATTTT. Amino acids: CASSSEAGTDTQYF.

The CDR3 is CSQMRETQYF. CDR3 in DNA: TGCAGCCAGATGAGGGAGACCCAGTACTTC. The genes are TRBV29-1 and TRBJ2-5; D remains unclear. The CDR3 consists of 10 residues. Germline V gene data show CDR1 as SQVTM and CDR2 as ANQGSEA. Trimming took off 8 bases at V and 5 bases at J, with 9 bases between the two ends.

V is TRBV24-1 and J is TRBJ2-1; 7 bases match TRBD2. Trimming removed 8 bases from V and 0 bases from J; junction bases left unmatched: 6. From germline, CDR1 is KGHDR and CDR2 SFDVKD. This CDR3 has 15 amino acids. The CDR3 DNA reads TGTGCCACCAATAGCGGGCCGAGCTCCTACAATGAGCAGTTCTTC. This sequence encodes CATNSGPSSYNEQFF.

This chain connects TRBV5-4 to TRBJ1-1, with 7 bases lining up with TRBD1. Germline V gives CDR1 SGHNT, CDR2 YYREEE (reference sequence). J lost 4 bases, V lost 4 bases, and 7 bases had no gene match. The CDR3 totals 14 residues. The CDR3 protein is CASSRDRDGTEAFF. The DNA for the CDR3 is TGTGCCAGCAGCCGAGACAGGGATGGCACTGAAGCTTTCTTT.

V gene TRBV7-8 combines with J gene TRBJ2-5; D is perhaps TRBD2 (6 bases). The CDR3 is 15 amino acids. The ends were cut back, 1 base at V and 5 bases at J, with 14 bases in the middle. In germline, CDR1 is SGHVS, CDR2 FQNEAQ. The DNA of the CDR3 is TGTGCCAGCAGCTTAGGTGGAGGGGTACGGGAGACCCAGTACTTC. As protein: CASSLGGGVRETQYF.

This clonotype has a single count. The rearrangement links TRBV7-9 to TRBJ2-1; the match to TRBD1 covers 7 bases. Trimming cost V 0 bases and J 0 bases; bases outside gene matches: 5. This CDR3 comprises 17 residues. CDR1 is SEHNR and CDR2 is FQNEAQ in the germline V gene (reference sequence). CDR3 loop: CASSLAWYRGSYNEQFF. Written as DNA, the CDR3 is TGTGCCAGCAGCTTAGCGTGGTACAGGGGCTCCTACAATGAGCAGTTCTTC.